This is a list of T cell receptor beta chains from one sample in a study of blood T cell repertoires in COVID-19. Clones were read by immunoSEQ multiplex PCR, and TCRdb kept only the in-frame ones, dropping some. The table includes more than 9,500 clones, around four fifths detected once. The specimen was peripheral blood. The receptors were sampled from a woman in her sixties with acute or convalescent COVID-19. CDR3s include the opening cysteine and the closing phenylalanine or tryptophan. D genes are given only for firm matches. Size is stated for part of the rows, as once, few or many counts, or as a class when the clone is expanded.

j_call: TRBJ2-7
v_call: TRBV19
clone_size: few
d_call: TRBD1
cdr3_nt: TGTGCCAGTAGTATCCCCGGGACAGCGCCCTACGAGCAGTACTTC
cdr3_aa: CASSIPGTAPYEQYF

j_call: TRBJ1-1
v_call: TRBV5-4
clone_size: -
d_call: TRBD1
cdr3_nt: TGTGCCAGCAGCTTGGTGGACAGGGGGCTCACTGAAGCTTTCTTT
cdr3_aa: CASSLVDRGLTEAFF

j_call: TRBJ1-1
v_call: TRBV10-1
clone_size: -
d_call: TRBD1
cdr3_nt: TGCGCCAGCAGTGACGGAGTACAGGGGGGGACTGAAGCTTTCTTT
cdr3_aa: CASSDGVQGGTEAFF

j_call: TRBJ1-5
v_call: TRBV3-1/TRBV3-2
clone_size: -
d_call: -
cdr3_nt: TGTGCCAGCAGCCTAACACAGGGTGATCAGCCCCAGCATTTT
cdr3_aa: CASSLTQGDQPQHF

j_call: TRBJ1-3
v_call: TRBV5-4
clone_size: -
d_call: -
cdr3_nt: TGTGCCAGCAGCTTGGGGGGGCTCTCTGGAAACACCATATATTTT
cdr3_aa: CASSLGGLSGNTIYF

j_call: TRBJ2-1
v_call: TRBV24-1
clone_size: -
d_call: TRBD2
cdr3_nt: TGTGCCACCAGTGACCTAGCGGGGGGGCCCAATGAGCAGTTCTTC
cdr3_aa: CATSDLAGGPNEQFF

j_call: TRBJ1-2
v_call: TRBV19
clone_size: -
d_call: -
cdr3_nt: TGTGCCAGTAGTACAGGGATCTTCTATGGCTACACCTTC
cdr3_aa: CASSTGIFYGYTF

j_call: TRBJ1-1
v_call: TRBV19
clone_size: -
d_call: -
cdr3_nt: TGTGCCAGTAGTAGGAACAGGGACGCTGAAGCTTTCTTT
cdr3_aa: CASSRNRDAEAFF

j_call: TRBJ1-6
v_call: TRBV4-2
clone_size: -
d_call: -
cdr3_nt: TGTGCCAGCAGCCAAGAAAGGGGATGGGGTTCACCCCTCCACTTT
cdr3_aa: CASSQERGWGSPLHF

j_call: TRBJ2-5
v_call: TRBV5-1
clone_size: -
d_call: TRBD1
cdr3_nt: TGCGCCAGCAGCTTGGGGACAGGGGGACAGACCCAGTACTTC
cdr3_aa: CASSLGTGGQTQYF

j_call: TRBJ1-1
v_call: TRBV27
clone_size: -
d_call: -
cdr3_nt: TGTGCCAGCAGTGGACACAAGAACACTGAAGCTTTCTTT
cdr3_aa: CASSGHKNTEAFF

j_call: TRBJ1-4
v_call: TRBV19
clone_size: -
d_call: -
cdr3_nt: TGTGCCAGTAGTATAGTTGGTAAACGGGAAAAACTGTTTTTT
cdr3_aa: CASSIVGKREKLFF

j_call: TRBJ1-5
v_call: TRBV27
clone_size: -
d_call: -
cdr3_nt: TGTGCCAGCAGTTTATATGGACAGAACAATCAGCCCCAGCATTTT
cdr3_aa: CASSLYGQNNQPQHF

j_call: TRBJ2-7
v_call: TRBV18
clone_size: few
d_call: -
cdr3_nt: TGTGCCAGCACCGAACAGGGAGCGAGCTCCTACGAGCAGTACTTC
cdr3_aa: CASTEQGASSYEQYF

j_call: TRBJ1-5
v_call: TRBV19
clone_size: -
d_call: TRBD1
cdr3_nt: TGTGCCAGTAGTACCACAGGGGGTGGCAATCAGCCCCAGCATTTT
cdr3_aa: CASSTTGGGNQPQHF

j_call: TRBJ1-2
v_call: TRBV19
clone_size: -
d_call: -
cdr3_nt: TGTGCCAGTAGCCTCGTAGGAGGCAGGGGCTATGGCTACACCTTC
cdr3_aa: CASSLVGGRGYGYTF

j_call: TRBJ1-2
v_call: TRBV3-1/TRBV3-2
clone_size: -
d_call: -
cdr3_nt: TGTGCCAGCAGCCCCACGGAACTCAGGGTGGATGGCTACACCTTC
cdr3_aa: CASSPTELRVDGYTF

j_call: TRBJ2-7
v_call: TRBV5-5
clone_size: -
d_call: -
cdr3_nt: TGTGCCAGCACCCATGGGGGGAGCCCTGGAGAGCAGTACTTC
cdr3_aa: CASTHGGSPGEQYF

j_call: TRBJ2-2
v_call: TRBV11-2
clone_size: once
d_call: TRBD1
cdr3_nt: TGTGCCAGCAGCTGGACAGGCCCTGGGGAGCTGTTTTTT
cdr3_aa: CASSWTGPGELFF

j_call: TRBJ2-7
v_call: TRBV27
clone_size: -
d_call: TRBD1
cdr3_nt: TGTGCCAGCAGTTTATCGGCCTCCGCGACAGGGACCTACGAGCAGTACTTC
cdr3_aa: CASSLSASATGTYEQYF

j_call: TRBJ2-3
v_call: TRBV14
clone_size: -
d_call: TRBD1
cdr3_nt: TGTGCCAGCAGCCGCGGGACAGGGTGGAATACGCAGTATTTT
cdr3_aa: CASSRGTGWNTQYF

j_call: TRBJ2-7
v_call: TRBV9
clone_size: -
d_call: -
cdr3_nt: TGTGCCAGCAGCGTAGACCCCACGGGCTACGAGCAGTACTTC
cdr3_aa: CASSVDPTGYEQYF

j_call: TRBJ1-6
v_call: TRBV19
clone_size: -
d_call: -
cdr3_nt: TGTGCCAGTACCTTAGGTAGGACATGGGATTCACCCCTCCACTTT
cdr3_aa: CASTLGRTWDSPLHF

j_call: TRBJ2-7
v_call: TRBV2
clone_size: -
d_call: TRBD2
cdr3_nt: TGTGCCAGCAGTGGGGGGAGGGCCTACGAGCAGTACTTC
cdr3_aa: CASSGGRAYEQYF

j_call: TRBJ1-5
v_call: TRBV5-1
clone_size: once
d_call: TRBD1
cdr3_nt: TGCGCCAGCAGCCCGACAGGGAATAGCAATCAGCCCCAGCATTTT
cdr3_aa: CASSPTGNSNQPQHF

j_call: TRBJ2-7
v_call: TRBV5-5
clone_size: -
d_call: TRBD1
cdr3_nt: TGTGCCAGCAGCAATAGACAGGGGATCCGCGAGCAGTACTTC
cdr3_aa: CASSNRQGIREQYF

j_call: TRBJ1-1
v_call: TRBV5-1
clone_size: -
d_call: -
cdr3_nt: TGCGCCAGCAGGCCCTGGGGTGTCCCAGGGATGGGCACTGAAGCTTTCTTT
cdr3_aa: CASRPWGVPGMGTEAFF

j_call: TRBJ1-1
v_call: TRBV28
clone_size: -
d_call: -
cdr3_nt: TGTGCCAGCAGTTTGGACTCGGACACTGAAGCTTTCTTT
cdr3_aa: CASSLDSDTEAFF

j_call: TRBJ2-1
v_call: TRBV7-3
clone_size: -
d_call: TRBD2
cdr3_nt: TGTGCCAGCAGCTTGGCGGCTAGCGGGGGTGTCTCCTACAATGAGCAGTTCTTC
cdr3_aa: CASSLAASGGVSYNEQFF

j_call: TRBJ1-6
v_call: TRBV28
clone_size: -
d_call: TRBD1
cdr3_nt: TGTGCCAGCAGTTTTCGAACAGGGGTGGACTCACCCCTCCACTTT
cdr3_aa: CASSFRTGVDSPLHF

j_call: TRBJ1-3
v_call: TRBV3-1/TRBV3-2
clone_size: -
d_call: -
cdr3_nt: TGTGCCAGCAGCCAAGACCATCCGGCGGCCTCTAACTCTGGAAACACCATATATTTT
cdr3_aa: CASSQDHPAASNSGNTIYF

j_call: TRBJ1-6
v_call: TRBV5-4
clone_size: -
d_call: TRBD1
cdr3_nt: TGTGCCAGCAGCTTGGGCGAGCGGGACAGGTATAATTCACCCCTCCACTTT
cdr3_aa: CASSLGERDRYNSPLHF

j_call: TRBJ2-1
v_call: TRBV3-1/TRBV3-2
clone_size: -
d_call: TRBD2
cdr3_nt: TGTGCCCGCCGCCGCGGGGGGGCCGGGGAGCAGTTCTTC
cdr3_aa: CARRRGGAGEQFF

j_call: TRBJ2-2
v_call: TRBV7-9
clone_size: -
d_call: -
cdr3_nt: TGTGCCAGCAGCGCACAGTTAGGGGCCGGGGAGCTGTTTTTT
cdr3_aa: CASSAQLGAGELFF

j_call: TRBJ1-1
v_call: TRBV2
clone_size: once
d_call: -
cdr3_nt: TGTGCCAGCAAGACACTTCACCGGGGCACTGAAGCTTTCTTT
cdr3_aa: CASKTLHRGTEAFF

j_call: TRBJ2-1
v_call: TRBV24-1
clone_size: -
d_call: TRBD1
cdr3_nt: TGTGCCACCAGTGAGTATTACCGGGACAGGGGCTCGAATGAGCAGTTCTTC
cdr3_aa: CATSEYYRDRGSNEQFF

j_call: TRBJ2-5
v_call: TRBV5-1
clone_size: -
d_call: -
cdr3_nt: TGCGCCAGCAGCTTATTTCCAGACCAAGAGACCCAGTACTTC
cdr3_aa: CASSLFPDQETQYF

j_call: TRBJ2-7
v_call: TRBV9
clone_size: -
d_call: TRBD2
cdr3_nt: TGTGCCAGCAGCGTGGGGGCTAGCGGGGGAGCCTACGAGCAGTACTTC
cdr3_aa: CASSVGASGGAYEQYF

j_call: TRBJ1-2
v_call: TRBV4-2
clone_size: -
d_call: -
cdr3_nt: TGTGCCAGCAGCCAAGATCAGGGCTATGGCTACACCTTC
cdr3_aa: CASSQDQGYGYTF

j_call: TRBJ2-1
v_call: TRBV5-1
clone_size: few
d_call: TRBD2
cdr3_nt: TGCGCCAGCAGCCTCCACGGGACTAGCGGACCTTACAATGAGCAGTTCTTC
cdr3_aa: CASSLHGTSGPYNEQFF

j_call: TRBJ2-7
v_call: TRBV6-5
clone_size: -
d_call: TRBD1
cdr3_nt: TGTGCCAGCCTTACCCGGGACAGGGGGATCTACGAGCAGTACTTC
cdr3_aa: CASLTRDRGIYEQYF

j_call: TRBJ1-2
v_call: TRBV7-9
clone_size: -
d_call: TRBD1
cdr3_nt: TGTGCCAGCAGCTTACTCAAAAATCCGGGACAGGGAAACTATGGCTACACCTTC
cdr3_aa: CASSLLKNPGQGNYGYTF

j_call: TRBJ2-1
v_call: TRBV5-8
clone_size: -
d_call: -
cdr3_nt: TGTGCCAGCAGCTTGTCTCAGATATACAATGAGCAGTTCTTC
cdr3_aa: CASSLSQIYNEQFF

j_call: TRBJ2-7
v_call: TRBV15
clone_size: -
d_call: -
cdr3_nt: TGTGCCACCAGCAGAGATGGAGGGTTCGAGCAGTACTTC
cdr3_aa: CATSRDGGFEQYF

j_call: TRBJ1-1
v_call: TRBV28
clone_size: -
d_call: -
cdr3_nt: TGTGCCAGCAGTTTATGGAGGGGACCCAGCGGGGCTTTCTTT
cdr3_aa: CASSLWRGPSGAFF

j_call: TRBJ1-3
v_call: TRBV5-4
clone_size: once
d_call: TRBD1
cdr3_nt: TGTGCCAGCATGTCCGGGACAGGGGCGTACCGAGGAGGAAACACCATATATTTT
cdr3_aa: CASMSGTGAYRGGNTIYF